This T cell receptor (beta chain) was identified during a study of blood T cell repertoires in COVID-19. Looking at the study overall: COVID-19 samples from acute and convalescent phases originated in the United States, Italy and Spain. The cDNA or gDNA used as material had been derived from T cells, B-cell-depleted T cells, or PBMCs.

CDR1 is MGHDK, CDR2 SYGVNS, per germline. V lost 10 bases to trimming and J lost 1 base, with 17 bases between them. This CDR3 contains 15 residues. Authors' processing steps: By means of reference gene primer amplification, nucleated cell counts were estimated. The data were produced by immunoSEQ multiplex PCR, yet TCRdb's version contains in-frame clones alone and is incomplete. That table gives V, J and clone size, and the DNA gave D and trimming. Of some 80,000 clones in the sample, 90% are singletons; the top ten hold about a sixth. The sequence came from an elderly woman with active or convalescent COVID-19. This chain joins TRBV25-1 and TRBJ1-5, with D unresolved. The sequenced sample consisted of peripheral blood. The CDR3 DNA reads as TGTGCCACCTCCCGGGGTGGGGTCAGCAATCAGCCCCAGCATTTT. Protein product: CATSRGGVSNQPQHF.